These T cell receptor beta chains were read from a single sample in a study of CD8 T cells in Susac syndrome. TCRdb re-analysed the immunoSEQ multiplex PCR reads in MiXCR, keeping a single row per CDR3 protein. The data contain about 140,000 distinct CDR3 sequences, approximately 94% of them singletons. Sequenced material: CD4+ T cells from PBMCs. Receptors were obtained from a human donor with Susac syndrome. The CDR3 runs from the conserved cysteine through the conserved F or W. Each record gives: J gene, V gene, CDR3 length, CDR3 protein.

>TRBJ1-2|TRBV4-1|14
CASSQDREGYGYTF
>TRBJ2-7|TRBV20-1|12
CSARGLTYEQYF
>TRBJ1-2|TRBV29-1|12
CSVQRDDYGYTF
>TRBJ1-2|TRBV7-2|15
CASSSNRGPILGYTF
>TRBJ1-1|TRBV20-1|14
CSARGGRANTEAFF
>TRBJ2-7|TRBV18|13
CASSRAQGYEQYF
>TRBJ2-5|TRBV12-3/TRBV12-4|13
CASRPDDQETQYF
>TRBJ1-2|TRBV29-1|13
CSVGVTDNYGYTF
>TRBJ1-5|TRBV20-1|10
CSARCQPQHF
>TRBJ2-5|TRBV7-9|14
CASSRNSLGETQYF
>TRBJ2-3|TRBV3-1|14
CASSPGLAEDTQYF
>TRBJ1-2|TRBV25-1|12
CASSDAGGGYTF
>TRBJ2-7|TRBV14|16
CASSQGRDRGENEQYF
>TRBJ2-1|TRBV13|15
CASSKDGVAPGEQFF
>TRBJ1-2|TRBV6-1|16
CASSRSSQTGSYGYTF
>TRBJ2-5|TRBV11-2|15
CASSSPRTGQETQYF
>TRBJ2-1|TRBV7-8|14
CASSSSGGYNEQFF
>TRBJ2-1|TRBV9|15
CASSTTSGRAYERFF
>TRBJ1-1|TRBV12-5|16
CASGLVTGPMNTEAFF
>TRBJ2-7|TRBV9|14
CASSHRTGADEQYF
>TRBJ1-1|TRBV12-3/TRBV12-4|13
CASRRGLGAEAFF
>TRBJ1-5|TRBV12-3/TRBV12-4|13
CASKADSNQPQHF
>TRBJ1-5|TRBV15|13
CATSWTGGILQHF
>TRBJ2-3|TRBV7-2|14
CASRFRDPRDTQYF
>TRBJ2-2|TRBV7-3|14
CASSKQGNTGELFF
>TRBJ1-5|TRBV24-1|13
CATSSGGLQPQHF
>TRBJ1-1|TRBV5-1|16
CASTLGQGNMNTEAFF
>TRBJ2-6|TRBV7-9|17
CASSLSLLYSGANVLTF
>TRBJ2-2|TRBV7-3|15
CASSSGLAATGELFF
>TRBJ2-7|TRBV6-5|14
CASSYLARTYEQYF
>TRBJ2-3|TRBV14|11
CASSYTDTQYF
>TRBJ1-3|TRBV5-1|15
CASSLQGAAGNTIYF
>TRBJ2-7|TRBV12-3/TRBV12-4|12
CASSLHTYEQYF
>TRBJ1-2|TRBV28|15
CASSLLGQGDYGYTF
>TRBJ2-7|TRBV6-4|9
CARRYEQYF
>TRBJ2-1|TRBV7-9|13
CASSETTINEQFF
>TRBJ2-3|TRBV24-1|15
CATSDSQASTDTQYF
>TRBJ2-2|TRBV7-2|15
CASSPRTRYTGELFF
>TRBJ2-4|TRBV5-4|12
CASSLAGGTSSF
>TRBJ2-3|TRBV6-5|18
CASSSSRRSGRAADTQYF
>TRBJ2-1|TRBV24-1|14
CATSDFAGGNEQFF
>TRBJ2-1|TRBV29-1|12
CSGRLNYNEQFF
>TRBJ2-1|TRBV3-1|18
CASSQGLAGGPSYNEQFF
>TRBJ2-1|TRBV24-1|15
CATSPGVRGHNEQFF
>TRBJ2-1|TRBV7-3|14
CASSLGQGLDEQFF
>TRBJ1-2|TRBV28|12
CASSLTTGGYTF